The TCR beta chain under discussion was sequenced for a study of blood T cell repertoires in COVID-19. Overall study: Collection of acute and convalescent COVID-19 samples took place in the United States, Italy and Spain. PBMCs, B-cell-depleted T cells, or T cells provided the cDNA or gDNA that made up the material.

V was trimmed by 2 bases and J by 11 bases, leaving 10 bases between them. This CDR3 comprises 13 residues. CDR1 is MNHEY and CDR2 is SVGAGI in the germline V gene. Sequencing used immunoSEQ multiplex PCR; TCRdb keeps in-frame clones, though not all of them. Of more than 200,000 clones listed, over 80% are singletons. V is TRBV6-5 and J is TRBJ1-6; D unclear. Sequenced input: peripheral blood. This clonotype was sampled from a man between 25 and 39 years old with COVID-19, enrolled during active disease. CDR3 in amino acids: CASSYREGTPLHF. The DNA for the CDR3 is TGTGCCAGCAGTTACAGAGAGGGAACACCCCTCCACTTT.